Presented here are 11 T cell receptor beta chains from one specimen sequenced in a study of T cell repertoires in cytomegalovirus infection. Each CDR3 protein gets one entry after TCRdb re-called the reads with MiXCR. The data contain some 920,000 distinct CDR3 sequences, roughly 31% of them singletons. Antigen specificity for these receptors is unknown. The input for sequencing was cultured CD8+ T cells from PBMCs, taken from culture after CMV antigen stimulation. The receptors come from a human donor in good health (CMV status not recorded). Some clones in this sample may be carry-over from other donors' samples.

V usage is TRBV28 and J usage is TRBJ2-3; 9 bases match TRBD1. This CDR3 spans 17 amino acids. The germline V gene has CDR1 MDHEN and CDR2 SYDVKM. V dropped 3 bases and J dropped 4; count of bases not matched to a gene: 11. The CDR3: CASSLAPGTGWSDTQYF. DNA of the CDR3: TGTGCCAGCAGTTTGGCTCCCGGGACAGGGTGGTCAGATACGCAGTATTTT.

CDR3 amino acids: CASSPNGLRDGNQPQHF. Written as DNA, the CDR3 is TGTGCCAGCAGCCCCAATGGGTTGAGGGACGGCAATCAGCCCCAGCATTTT. This chain uses TRBV28 with TRBJ1-5, with D perhaps TRBD1 (5 bases). With 6 bases removed from V and 2 bases from J, the gap between germline ends came to 20 bases. In germline, CDR1 is MDHEN, CDR2 SYDVKM. The CDR3 sequence is 17 residues long. The complete variable domain, with remaining parts taken from reference TRBV28 and TRBJ1-5, reads DVKVTQSSRYLVKRTGEKVFLECVQDMDHENMFWYRQDPGLGLRLIYFSYDVKMKEKGDIPEGYSVSREKKERFSLILESASTNQTSMYLCASSPNGLRDGNQPQHFGDGTRLSIL.

This clonotype occurred a few times. The chain recombines TRBV6-5 with TRBJ2-5; D is uncertain. Trimming pared 2 bases from V and 1 base from J, leaving 23 bases between. CDR3 length: 19 residues. Germline V lookup: CDR1 MNHEY, CDR2 SVGAGI. In nucleotides, the CDR3 is TGTGCCAGCAGTTACCAATCTTCGGTGGGCGGCCGCTCCCAAGAGACCCAGTACTTC. Translation: CASSYQSSVGGRSQETQYF.

The chain has TRBV6-4 and TRBJ2-2, with 7 bases identical to TRBD2. CDR1 is MRHNA and CDR2 is SNTAGT in the germline V gene. The CDR3 loop spans 16 amino acids. Trimming at V came to 0 bases and at J to 1 base, leaving 2 bases not matched to a gene. The CDR3 reads CASSDSQRGNTGELFF. The CDR3 DNA follows: TGTGCCAGCAGTGACTCCCAGCGGGGGAACACCGGGGAGCTGTTTTTT.

This clonotype has only a few counts. The genes are TRBV4-1 and TRBJ2-3; perhaps TRBD2 as D (7 bases). Germline-derived CDR1 and CDR2 are MGHRA and YSYEKL. Trimming left V 3 bases short and J 0 bases short, with 13 bases between. The CDR3 covers 16 residues. CDR3: CASSHPGGFSTDTQYF. Here the CDR3 DNA reads TGCGCCAGCAGCCACCCGGGGGGCTTCAGCACAGATACGCAGTATTTT.

The chain uses TRBV20-1 and TRBJ1-6, with a weak D call TRBD1 (5 bases). Germline V gives CDR1 DFQATT, CDR2 SNEGSKA (reference sequence). Trimming removed 2 bases from V and 0 bases from J, with 17 bases in between. The CDR3 contains 18 residues. The CDR3 coding sequence is TGCAGTGCTAGATCTCGGGGGGACTGGAGCTCCTATAATTCACCCCTCCACTTT. This sequence encodes CSARSRGDWSSYNSPLHF.

CDR3 DNA: TGCGCCAGCAGCCAAGTGTGGGCGGGGAGCACAGATACGCAGTATTTT. This gives the protein CASSQVWAGSTDTQYF. The V and J genes are TRBV4-3 and TRBJ2-3, with D tentatively TRBD2 (6 bases). CDR1 LGHNA and CDR2 YSLEER come from the germline V gene. The CDR3 totals 16 residues. Trimming stripped 1 base from V and 0 bases from J, with 11 bases between.

The genes are TRBV6-5 and TRBJ2-1, with D perhaps matching TRBD2 (6 bases). Germline V gives CDR1 MNHEY, CDR2 SVGAGI. V was clipped by 2 bases and J by 12 bases, with 14 bases between them. CDR3 length: 13 residues. CDR3 nucleotide sequence: TGTGCCAGCAGTTACGCGGAGGGAGGTGGGCAGTTCTTC. This encodes CASSYAEGGGQFF.

The V and J genes are TRBV27 and TRBJ2-3, with D possibly called TRBD1 or TRBD2 (7 bases each). CDR1 is MNHEY and CDR2 is SMNVEV in the germline V gene (reference sequence). This CDR3 comprises 16 residues. Trimming pared 5 bases from V and 0 bases from J, leaving 15 bases between. CDR3 residues: CASSPGGGPSTDTQYF. In nucleotides, the CDR3 is TGTGCCAGCAGTCCAGGGGGGGGGCCTAGCACAGATACGCAGTATTTT.

This clonotype was seen a few times. The chain couples TRBV5-1 to TRBJ1-4; D gene uncertain. Trimming left V 5 bases short and J 6 bases short, with 14 bases between. The CDR3 contains 14 residues. CDR1 is SGHRS and CDR2 is YFSETQ in the germline V gene. The DNA of the CDR3 is TGCGCCAGCAGAAACAGAGACTTAGATGAAAAACTGTTTTTT. Its protein product is CASRNRDLDEKLFF.

This clonotype was seen a few times. This chain connects TRBV7-8 to TRBJ2-7, with D maybe TRBD2 (6 bases). V lost 4 bases and J lost 4, with 14 bases in between. CDR1 and CDR2 (germline): SGHVS, FQNEAQ. This CDR3 has 14 amino acids. As DNA, the CDR3 is TGTGCCAGCAGCTACCCGGGACTCACATACGAGCAGTACGTC. Protein product: CASSYPGLTYEQYV.